This T cell receptor beta chain was recorded in a study of neurological immune-mediated disorders. This clonotype showed up many times. MiXCR, run by TCRdb on the 5' RACE reads, gives a single entry per CDR3 protein. The sample lists about 29,000 distinct CDR3 sequences; 3.3% were seen once. Germline CDR1 DFQATT, CDR2 SNEGSKA (reference sequence). This CDR3 spans 15 amino acids. V lost 3 bases and J lost 0, with 13 bases in between. The sequencing sample was made of PBMCs. The chain links TRBV20-1 to TRBJ2-3; D gene unclear. The TCR sequence derives from a woman younger than 45 with multiple sclerosis. In DNA, the CDR3 is TGCAGTGCTAGGGCCGCGTCTTCTAGCACAGATACGCAGTATTTT. Translation: CSARAASSSTDTQYF.